This T cell receptor beta chain was sequenced during a study of T-cell reconstitution after alpha-beta-depleted transplantation in children. This CDR3 region has 14 residues. Germline CDR1 and CDR2: KGHDR and SFDVKD. V dropped 3 bases and J dropped 9 bases, with 14 bases sitting between them. Study-wide results and limits: Several patients had high TCRbeta diversity at day 60; it came from surviving recipient T cells and thymic progenitors. By about two months after transplant, alpha-beta T cells reportedly arose from several hundred graft clones that had expanded. By one year post-transplant, T-cell counts and diversity largely arose from T cells that were newly produced.

This clonotype was observed a few times. The antigen is not known. Library preparation (for TCRbeta) was performed with unique molecular identifiers. TCRdb independently ran MiXCR on the PCR reads; one entry per CDR3 protein. The repertoire holds around 580,000 distinct CDR3 sequences, with over 20% as singletons. Sequenced here: PBMCs, sampled before TCRalphabeta/CD19-depleted stem cell transplant. The rearrangement uses TRBV24-1 and TRBJ2-1; D is ambiguous. The sequence derives from a boy less than two years old with Wiskott-Aldrich syndrome, due to receive a stem cell transplant. CDR3 amino acids: CATSDVRPGSEQFF. CDR3 DNA: TGTGCCACCAGTGATGTAAGACCTGGCAGTGAGCAGTTCTTC.